The 29 T cell receptor beta chains given below trace back to one sample, sequenced in a study of graft-versus-host responses after intestinal transplantation. Repertoires were generated with immunoSEQ multiplex PCR, while TCRdb's copy carries only in-frame clones and drops some. Of under 20,000 clones listed, approximately 86% were seen once; the top ten hold 9.4%. Sequenced here: PBMCs, sampled just over 230 days after intestinal transplant. Receptor source: a human patient who received an intestinal transplant, so some T cells may come from the graft donor.

The V and J genes are TRBV7-9 and TRBJ2-7; D ambiguous. The CDR3 runs 12 residues. The germline gives CDR1 SEHNR, CDR2 FQNEAQ (reference sequence). V shed 1 base and J shed 6 bases, with 7 bases lying between them. CDR3 nucleotide sequence: TGTGCCAGCAGCTTAGTAGGGCCCGAGCAGTACTTC. Amino acid sequence: CASSLVGPEQYF.

The V and J genes are TRBV5-1 and TRBJ1-1, with a weak D call TRBD1 (5 bases). This CDR3 has 14 residues. From germline, CDR1 is SGHRS and CDR2 YFSETQ. Trimming cost V 4 bases and J 1 base, with 11 bases left between them. This CDR3 is CASSTGPSNTEAFF. The CDR3 nucleotides read TGCGCCAGCAGCACGGGACCCTCGAACACTGAAGCTTTCTTT. The full variable domain, rest sourced from reference TRBV5-1 and TRBJ1-1, is KAGVTQTPRYLIKTRGQQVTLSCSPISGHRSVSWYQQTPGQGLQFLFEYFSETQRNKGNFPGRFSGRQFSNSRSEMNVSTLELGDSALYLCASSTGPSNTEAFFGQGTRLTVV.

The chain uses TRBV4-1 and TRBJ1-1; 8 nucleotides align to TRBD1. CDR3 length: 14 residues. Germline V gives CDR1 MGHRA, CDR2 YSYEKL. Trimming took 2 bases from V and 4 from J; bases not matched to a gene: 3. This CDR3 is CASSQYQGATEAFF. The CDR3 bases are TGCGCCAGCAGCCAATATCAGGGGGCCACTGAAGCTTTCTTT.

The V gene is TRBV11-2, the J gene TRBJ2-5, with D perhaps matching TRBD2 (6 bases). Per the germline V gene, CDR1 is SGHAT and CDR2 is FQNNGV. V lost 0 bases to trimming and J lost 5 bases, with 16 bases between them. This CDR3 is built from 16 residues. CDR3 region: CASSLEVAVGTETQYF. The CDR3 bases are TGTGCCAGCAGCTTAGAGGTAGCGGTGGGGACGGAGACCCAGTACTTC.

This chain links TRBV5-1 with TRBJ2-3; 10 nucleotides agree with TRBD2. Unmatched junction bases numbered 6, after V lost 0 bases and J lost 5 bases. Per germline, CDR1 SGHRS and CDR2 YFSETQ. This CDR3 spans 16 amino acids. The CDR3 region has the DNA TGCGCCAGCAGCTTGGGCCTAGCGGGGGACCTAGATACGCAGTATTTT. It yields the protein CASSLGLAGDLDTQYF.

The chain couples TRBV2 to TRBJ1-4; possibly TRBD1 for D (5 bases). V gave up 6 bases and J gave up 0 bases, with 14 bases separating them. The CDR3 has 16 residues. Germline values: CDR1 SNHLY, CDR2 FYNNEI. CDR3 DNA sequence: TGTGCCAGCAGCAAGACAGCGACTGCAACTAATGAAAAACTGTTTTTT. Its protein product is CASSKTATATNEKLFF.

The CDR3 sequence: CSVAGGESWNTEAFF. CDR3 sequence (DNA): TGCAGCGTGGCAGGAGGGGAGTCGTGGAACACTGAAGCTTTCTTT. The J gene is TRBJ1-1, the V gene TRBV29-1; maybe TRBD1 (5 bases). V was clipped by 6 bases and J by 1 base, with 18 bases between them. Germline V CDR1 and CDR2: SQVTM, ANQGSEA. CDR3 size: 15 residues.

This chain uses TRBV5-6 with TRBJ1-1; perhaps TRBD1 as D (5 bases). This CDR3 is built from 15 residues. V lost 4 bases, J lost 8 bases, and 21 bases lay in between. Per the germline V gene, CDR1 is SGHDT and CDR2 is YYEEEE. CDR3 DNA: TGTGCCAGCAGCCTCCCTTCTTTAGGACACGGAGAAGCTTTCTTT. Residues: CASSLPSLGHGEAFF.

The gene calls are TRBV5-1 and TRBJ2-1, with unresolved D. Germline V gene sequence: CDR1 SGHRS, CDR2 YFSETQ. CDR3 length: 14 residues. Trimming took off 0 bases at V and 3 bases at J, with 7 bases between the two ends. The CDR3 reads CASSLAPSYNEQFF. In DNA, the CDR3 is TGCGCCAGCAGCTTGGCCCCTAGCTACAATGAGCAGTTCTTC.

The genes are TRBV5-1 and TRBJ1-2; a weak D match, TRBD1 (6 bases). The CDR3 loop spans 14 amino acids. Trimming pared 5 bases from V and 8 bases from J, leaving 19 bases between. Germline V gene sequence: CDR1 SGHRS, CDR2 YFSETQ. CDR3 DNA sequence: TGCGCCAGCAGTTCGGGGGCATCTACGTTAGGCTACACCTTC. It specifies CASSSGASTLGYTF. Full variable domain (outside the CDR3, taken from reference TRBV5-1 and TRBJ1-2): KAGVTQTPRYLIKTRGQQVTLSCSPISGHRSVSWYQQTPGQGLQFLFEYFSETQRNKGNFPGRFSGRQFSNSRSEMNVSTLELGDSALYLCASSSGASTLGYTFGSGTRLTVV.

The chain couples TRBV19 to TRBJ2-3, with D perhaps TRBD1 (6 bases). CDR3 length: 11 residues. V was shortened by 11 bases and J by 3 bases, with 9 bases between the two germline ends. CDR1 and CDR2 from the germline V gene are LNHDA and SQIVND (reference sequence). The DNA of the CDR3 is TGTGCCTACAGGGAAACAGATACGCAGTATTTT. The encoded protein is CAYRETDTQYF.

The sample holds a few counts of this clone. The chain's CDR3 is CASSLDRTGKLFF. As DNA, the CDR3 is TGTGCCAGCAGCTTAGATAGGACAGGGAAGCTGTTTTTT. This rearrangement joins TRBV11-2 to TRBJ2-2, with 8 bases aligning to TRBD1. The junction had 3 bases not matched to a gene; V was cut back by 0 bases and J by 12 bases. The V gene's germline CDR1 is SGHAT and CDR2 FQNNGV. This CDR3 is built from 13 residues. Full variable domain (rest looked up from reference TRBV11-2 and TRBJ2-2): EAGVAQSPRYKIIEKRQSVAFWCNPISGHATLYWYQQILGQGPKLLIQFQNNGVVDDSQLPKDRFSAERLKGVDSTLKIQPAKLEDSAVYLCASSLDRTGKLFFGEGSRLTVL.

The rearrangement joins TRBV7-9 to TRBJ1-2; a weak D match, TRBD1 (6 bases). Per germline, CDR1 SEHNR and CDR2 FQNEAQ (reference sequence). The CDR3 extends over 17 amino acids. Trimming shortened V by 4 bases and J by 4 bases, and 22 bases separated the two germline ends. The chain's CDR3 is CASSSPTNREVVYGYTF. In DNA, the CDR3 is TGTGCCAGCAGCTCTCCGACTAACAGGGAAGTGGTCTATGGCTACACCTTC. Supplemented by reference TRBV7-9 and TRBJ1-2, the full variable domain reads DTGVSQNPRHKITKRGQNVTFRCDPISEHNRLYWYRQTLGQGPEFLTYFQNEAQLEKSRLLSDRFSAERPKGSFSTLEIQRTEQGDSAMYLCASSSPTNREVVYGYTFGSGTRLTVV.

The chain employs TRBV7-7 and TRBJ2-1, with D tentatively TRBD1 (5 bases). Germline CDR1 and CDR2: SSHAT and FNYEAQ (reference sequence). V was cut by 3 bases and J by 5 bases, with 8 bases left in between. This CDR3 contains 13 residues. CDR3 bases: TGTGCCAGCAGCTTGGGGCTCGACAATGAGCAGTTCTTC. Amino acid sequence: CASSLGLDNEQFF.

The chain links TRBV27 to TRBJ2-3; a possible D gene is TRBD1 (5 bases). Trimming removed 8 bases from V and 2 bases from J, with 11 bases in between. There are 13 residues in the CDR3. Germline CDR1 is MNHEY and CDR2 is SMNVEV (reference sequence). CDR3 DNA: TGTGCCAGCGCCCTACAGGCCACAGATACGCAGTATTTT. It specifies CASALQATDTQYF.

The chain uses TRBV5-4 and TRBJ2-1; D is possibly TRBD1 or TRBD2 (5 bases each). V lost 4 bases and J 4 bases, leaving 15 bases between the germline ends. The CDR3 is 15 amino acids. Germline assignment: CDR1 SGHNT and CDR2 YYREEE (reference sequence). This CDR3 is CASSIRAGSYNEQFF. Here the CDR3 DNA reads TGTGCCAGCAGCATAAGGGCAGGGAGTTACAATGAGCAGTTCTTC.

This clone was seen only once. This chain joins TRBV2 and TRBJ2-1; D is possibly TRBD2 (5 bases). In germline, CDR1 is SNHLY, CDR2 FYNNEI. V lost 3 bases and J lost 5, with 11 bases in between. This CDR3 contains 14 residues. This chain's CDR3 is CASSESGANNEQFF. The CDR3 nucleotides are TGTGCCAGCAGTGAGAGCGGAGCGAACAATGAGCAGTTCTTC.

V usage is TRBV6-6 and J usage is TRBJ1-6; D possibly corresponds to TRBD1 (5 bases). CDR1 and CDR2 from the germline V gene are MNHNY and SVGAGI (reference sequence). The CDR3 is 13 amino acids. Trimming removed 5 bases from V and 7 bases from J, with 9 bases in between. The CDR3 DNA is TGTGCCAGCAGTACTGGGGGAAATTCACCCCTCCACTTT. Its translation is CASSTGGNSPLHF.

The rearrangement joins TRBV25-1 to TRBJ1-1, with TRBD1 identical over 7 bases. V lost 4 bases and J lost 1; bases outside the gene matches: 9. The CDR3 sequence is 16 residues long. Per the germline V gene, CDR1 is MGHDK and CDR2 is SYGVNS. CDR3 coding DNA: TGTGCCAGCAGTGCGTCCAGGGGGTATTCGAACACTGAAGCTTTCTTT. Protein: CASSASRGYSNTEAFF.

To note about this clone: The junction does not match germline at one end; this may be a read error. The genes are TRBV30 and TRBJ1-6; a possible D gene is TRBD1 (6 bases). This CDR3 has 18 residues. The V gene's germline CDR1 is GTSNPN and CDR2 SVGIG (reference sequence). The CDR3, as DNA: TGTGCCTGGCGTGTACGAGTTTCGGGCAGGGGTGGTAATTCACCCCTCCACTTT. It codes for CAWRVRVSGRGGNSPLHF.

This sequence joins TRBV2 and TRBJ2-1, with 11 bases that match TRBD1. The CDR3 is made up of 19 amino acids. V lost 9 bases and J lost 7; bases outside the gene matches: 23. CDR1 and CDR2 (germline): SNHLY, FYNNEI. CDR3 sequence reads: CARNRSGQGVIGGSNEQFF. The CDR3 nucleotides read TGTGCCAGAAATAGATCGGGACAGGGGGTCATCGGTGGCTCAAATGAGCAGTTCTTC.

V gene TRBV6-1 combines with J gene TRBJ1-6, with 8 bases identical to TRBD1. CDR1 and CDR2 from the germline V gene are MNHNS and SASEGT. Trimming removed 4 bases from V and 4 bases from J; junction bases left unmatched: 9. The CDR3 has 17 amino acids. CDR3 protein: CASSGETGTGYNSPLHF. The CDR3 DNA is TGTGCCAGCAGTGGGGAGACCGGGACAGGATATAATTCACCCCTCCACTTT.

V usage is TRBV27 and J usage is TRBJ1-2, with TRBD1 matching 10 bases. Germline V lookup: CDR1 MNHEY, CDR2 SMNVEV (reference sequence). Trimming at V came to 2 bases and at J to 4 bases, leaving 1 base not matched to a gene. The CDR3 runs to 14 residues. The CDR3 is CASSLRTGGYGYTF. CDR3 coding DNA: TGTGCCAGCAGTTTACGGACAGGGGGCTATGGCTACACCTTC.

The rearrangement links TRBV4-2 to TRBJ2-7; 10 bases map to TRBD2. CDR1 LGHNA and CDR2 YNFKEQ come from the germline V gene. Losses at the gene ends were 0 bases for V and 0 bases for J; bases not matched to a gene: 11. This CDR3 comprises 19 residues. The DNA for the CDR3 is TGTGCCAGCAGCCAAGATCTTTTGGCTAGCGGGGGCCTCTCCTACGAGCAGTACTTC. Residues: CASSQDLLASGGLSYEQYF.

The V gene is TRBV9, the J gene TRBJ2-7, with 7 bases aligning to TRBD1. The J segment lost 4 bases and the V segment lost 1 base, leaving 5 bases of the junction unmatched. Germline CDR1 and CDR2: SGDLS and YYNGEE. The CDR3 length is 14 residues. The CDR3 DNA follows: TGTGCCAGCAGCGTAACCGGGACAGAGTACGAGCAGTACTTC. Translated: CASSVTGTEYEQYF.

The gene calls are TRBV27 and TRBJ1-6, with D perhaps matching TRBD1 (6 bases). Germline V CDR1 and CDR2: MNHEY, SMNVEV (reference sequence). The V end lost 5 bases, the J end lost 7 bases, and 18 bases lay between the germline ends. This CDR3 is built from 16 residues. In nucleotides, the CDR3 is TGTGCCAGCAGTCCCACAGCGACAGGTCCGAATTCACCCCTCCACTTT. Translated, it gives CASSPTATGPNSPLHF.

V and J are TRBV19 and TRBJ1-2, with a possible D match to TRBD1 (5 bases). The ends were cut back, 7 bases at V and 5 bases at J, with 17 bases in the middle. This CDR3 spans 14 amino acids. Germline CDR1 LNHDA, CDR2 SQIVND (reference sequence). For the CDR3, the DNA is TGTGCCAGTAAGAGGGGATCTCGGGAGTATGGCTACACCTTC. Protein sequence: CASKRGSREYGYTF.

The V and J genes are TRBV6-1 and TRBJ2-5, with D uncertain. Per the germline V gene, CDR1 is MNHNS and CDR2 is SASEGT. This CDR3 comprises 10 residues. Between the trimmed V and J ends, which lost 6 bases and 2 bases, there was a span of 1 base. CDR3 sequence reads: CASRQETQYF. The CDR3 DNA follows: TGTGCCAGCAGGCAAGAGACCCAGTACTTC.

This chain joins TRBV6-1 and TRBJ2-3; the D gene is possibly TRBD2 (5 bases). The CDR3 extends over 15 amino acids. V was pared by 1 base and J by 6 bases, with 14 bases between. The V gene's germline CDR1 is MNHNS and CDR2 SASEGT. The DNA for the CDR3 is TGTGCCAGCAGTGAAGAACGGGGAAACGAGGATACGCAGTATTTT. Amino acid sequence: CASSEERGNEDTQYF.